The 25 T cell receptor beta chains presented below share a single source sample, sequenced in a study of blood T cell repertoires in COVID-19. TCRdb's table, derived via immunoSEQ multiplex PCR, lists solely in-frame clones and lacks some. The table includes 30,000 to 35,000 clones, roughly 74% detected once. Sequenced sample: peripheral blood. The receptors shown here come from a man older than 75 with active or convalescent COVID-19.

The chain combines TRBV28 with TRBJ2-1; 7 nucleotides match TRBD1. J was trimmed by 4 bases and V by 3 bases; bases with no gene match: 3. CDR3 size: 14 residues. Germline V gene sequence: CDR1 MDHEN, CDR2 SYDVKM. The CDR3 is CASSLRGPYNEQFF. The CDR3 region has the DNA TGTGCCAGCAGTTTGAGGGGGCCTTACAATGAGCAGTTCTTC.

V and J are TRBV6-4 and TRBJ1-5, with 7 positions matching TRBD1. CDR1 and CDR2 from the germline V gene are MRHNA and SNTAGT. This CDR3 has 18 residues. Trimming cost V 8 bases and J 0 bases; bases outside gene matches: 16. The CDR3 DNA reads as TGTGCCAGCGATCTGCCGGGACAGTATCGCTATAGCAATCAGCCCCAGCATTTT. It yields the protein CASDLPGQYRYSNQPQHF.

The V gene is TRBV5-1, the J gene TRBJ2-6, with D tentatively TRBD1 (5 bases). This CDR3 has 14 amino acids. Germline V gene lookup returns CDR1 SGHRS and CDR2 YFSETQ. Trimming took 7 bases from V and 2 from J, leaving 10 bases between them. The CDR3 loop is CASGARPGANVLTF. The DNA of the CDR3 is TGCGCCAGCGGGGCCCGCCCTGGGGCCAACGTCCTGACTTTC.

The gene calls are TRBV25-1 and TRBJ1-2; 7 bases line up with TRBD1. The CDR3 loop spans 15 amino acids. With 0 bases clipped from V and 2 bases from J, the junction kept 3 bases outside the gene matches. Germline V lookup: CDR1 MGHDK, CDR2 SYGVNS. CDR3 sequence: CASSEYTTGNYGYTF. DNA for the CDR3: TGTGCCAGCAGTGAATATACGACAGGGAACTATGGCTACACCTTC.

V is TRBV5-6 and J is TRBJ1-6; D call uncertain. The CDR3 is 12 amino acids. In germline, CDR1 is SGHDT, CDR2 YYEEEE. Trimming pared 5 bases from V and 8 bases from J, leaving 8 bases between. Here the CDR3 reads CASSGRDSPLHF. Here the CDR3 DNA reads TGTGCCAGCAGTGGCCGGGATTCACCCCTCCACTTT.

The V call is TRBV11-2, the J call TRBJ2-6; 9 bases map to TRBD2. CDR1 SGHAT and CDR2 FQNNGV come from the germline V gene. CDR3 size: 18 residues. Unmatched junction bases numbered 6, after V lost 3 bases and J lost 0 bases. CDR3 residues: CASSFGLAGTSGANVLTF. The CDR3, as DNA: TGTGCCAGCAGCTTTGGGCTAGCGGGAACCTCTGGGGCCAACGTCCTGACTTTC.

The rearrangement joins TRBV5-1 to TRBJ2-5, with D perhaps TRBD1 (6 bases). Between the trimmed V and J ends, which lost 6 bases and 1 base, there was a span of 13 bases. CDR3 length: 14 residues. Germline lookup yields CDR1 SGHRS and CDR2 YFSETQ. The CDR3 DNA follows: TGCGCCAGCAAAACCGGGACAATCCAAGAGACCCAGTACTTC. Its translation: CASKTGTIQETQYF. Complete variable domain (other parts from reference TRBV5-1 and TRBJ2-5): KAGVTQTPRYLIKTRGQQVTLSCSPISGHRSVSWYQQTPGQGLQFLFEYFSETQRNKGNFPGRFSGRQFSNSRSEMNVSTLELGDSALYLCASKTGTIQETQYFGPGTRLLVL.

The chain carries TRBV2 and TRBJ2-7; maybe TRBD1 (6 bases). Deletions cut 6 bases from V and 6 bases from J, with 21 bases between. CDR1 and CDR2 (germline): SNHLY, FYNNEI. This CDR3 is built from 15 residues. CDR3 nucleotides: TGTGCCAGCAGATCCCCAGGGGACCCCAGGAGCGAGCAGTACTTC. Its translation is CASRSPGDPRSEQYF.

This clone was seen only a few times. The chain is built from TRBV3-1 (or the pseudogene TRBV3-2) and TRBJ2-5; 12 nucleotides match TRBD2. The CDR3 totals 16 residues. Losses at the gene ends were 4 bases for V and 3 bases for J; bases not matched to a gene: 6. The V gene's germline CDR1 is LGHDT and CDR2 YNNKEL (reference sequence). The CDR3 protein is CASSRGLAGYEETQYF. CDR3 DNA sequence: TGTGCCAGCAGCCGAGGACTAGCGGGATACGAAGAGACCCAGTACTTC.

CDR3 residues: CASSSGGLGNTEAFF. As DNA, the CDR3 is TGTGCCAGCAGTTCAGGGGGCCTAGGGAACACTGAAGCTTTCTTT. The rearrangement joins TRBV28 to TRBJ1-1; TRBD1 agrees at 8 bases. The CDR3 runs to 15 residues. From germline, CDR1 is MDHEN and CDR2 SYDVKM. J gave up 1 base and V 4 bases, and 5 bases lay outside the gene matches.

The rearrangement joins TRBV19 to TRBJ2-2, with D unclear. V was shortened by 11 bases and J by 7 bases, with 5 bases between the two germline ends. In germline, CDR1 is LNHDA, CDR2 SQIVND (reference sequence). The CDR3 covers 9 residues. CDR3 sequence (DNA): TGTGCCGGAGTCGGGGAGCTGTTTTTT. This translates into CAGVGELFF.

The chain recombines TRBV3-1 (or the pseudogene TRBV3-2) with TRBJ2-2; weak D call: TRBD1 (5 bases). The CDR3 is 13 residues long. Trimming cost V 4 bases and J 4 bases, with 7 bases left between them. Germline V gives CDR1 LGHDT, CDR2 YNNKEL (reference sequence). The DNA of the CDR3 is TGTGCCAGCAGCCCGACAGTCACCGGGGAGCTGTTTTTT. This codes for CASSPTVTGELFF.

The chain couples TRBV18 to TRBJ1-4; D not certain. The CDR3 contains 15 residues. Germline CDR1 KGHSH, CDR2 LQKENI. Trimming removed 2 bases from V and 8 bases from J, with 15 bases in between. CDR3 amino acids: CASSPSFGEGEKLFF. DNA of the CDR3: TGTGCCAGCTCACCATCATTCGGGGAGGGAGAAAAACTGTTTTTT. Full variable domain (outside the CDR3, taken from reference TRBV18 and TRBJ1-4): NAGVMQNPRHLVRRRGQEARLRCSPMKGHSHVYWYRQLPEEGLKFMVYLQKENIIDESGMPKERFSAEFPKEGPSILRIQQVVRGDSAAYFCASSPSFGEGEKLFFGSGTQLSVL.

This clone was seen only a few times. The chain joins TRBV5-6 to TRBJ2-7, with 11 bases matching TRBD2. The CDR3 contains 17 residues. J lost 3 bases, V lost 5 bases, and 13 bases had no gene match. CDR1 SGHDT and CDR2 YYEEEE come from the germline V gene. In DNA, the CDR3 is TGTGCCAGCAGAATGCGACGACTAGCGGGGATTTACTACGAGCAGTACTTC. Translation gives CASRMRRLAGIYYEQYF.

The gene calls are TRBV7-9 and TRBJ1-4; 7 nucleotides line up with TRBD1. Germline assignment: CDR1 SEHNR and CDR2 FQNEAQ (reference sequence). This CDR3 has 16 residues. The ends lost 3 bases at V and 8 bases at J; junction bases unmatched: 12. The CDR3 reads CASSLRQGPFREKLFF. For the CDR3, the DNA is TGTGCCAGCAGCTTGAGACAGGGTCCTTTTAGGGAAAAACTGTTTTTT.

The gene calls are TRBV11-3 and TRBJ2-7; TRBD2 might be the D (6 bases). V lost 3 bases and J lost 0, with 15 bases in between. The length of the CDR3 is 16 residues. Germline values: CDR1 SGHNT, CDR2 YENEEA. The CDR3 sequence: CASSLTLATFSYEQYF. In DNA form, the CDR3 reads TGTGCCAGCAGCTTGACACTAGCAACTTTCTCCTACGAGCAGTACTTC.

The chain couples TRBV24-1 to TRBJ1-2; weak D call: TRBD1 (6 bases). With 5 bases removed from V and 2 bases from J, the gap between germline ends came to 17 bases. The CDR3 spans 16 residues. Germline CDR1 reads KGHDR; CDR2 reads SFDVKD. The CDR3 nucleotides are TGTGCCACCAGTGGCGTCTTTCACAGGGAGAACTATGGCTACACCTTC. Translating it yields CATSGVFHRENYGYTF.

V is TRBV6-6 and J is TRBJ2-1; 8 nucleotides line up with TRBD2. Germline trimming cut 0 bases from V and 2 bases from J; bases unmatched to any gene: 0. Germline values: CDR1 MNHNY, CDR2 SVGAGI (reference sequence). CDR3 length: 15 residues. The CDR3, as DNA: TGTGCCAGCAGTTACTCGGGACTAGCCTACAATGAGCAGTTCTTC. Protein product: CASSYSGLAYNEQFF.

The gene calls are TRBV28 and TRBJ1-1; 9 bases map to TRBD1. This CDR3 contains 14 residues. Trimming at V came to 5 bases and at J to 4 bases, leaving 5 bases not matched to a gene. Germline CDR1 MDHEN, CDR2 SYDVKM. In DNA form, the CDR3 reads TGTGCCAGCAGTACACAGGGGGCAGGCACTGAAGCTTTCTTT. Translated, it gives CASSTQGAGTEAFF.

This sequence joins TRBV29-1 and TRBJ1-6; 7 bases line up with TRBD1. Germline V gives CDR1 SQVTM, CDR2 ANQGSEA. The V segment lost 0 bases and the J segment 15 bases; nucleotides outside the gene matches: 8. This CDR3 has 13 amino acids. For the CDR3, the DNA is TGCAGCGTTGAAGATCCGGCAGGGGGGTTCCTCCACTTT. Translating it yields CSVEDPAGGFLHF.

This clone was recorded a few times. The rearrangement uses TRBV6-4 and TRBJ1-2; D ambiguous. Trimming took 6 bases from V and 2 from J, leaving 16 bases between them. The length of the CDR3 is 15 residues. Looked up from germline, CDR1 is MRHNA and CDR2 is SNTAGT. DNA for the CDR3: TGTGCCAGCAGAGGACTAATTCTGGGCAACTATGGCTACACCTTC. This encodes CASRGLILGNYGYTF.

The CDR3 region is CASSSGVADTVSYNEQFF. As DNA, the CDR3 is TGTGCCAGCAGCTCCGGCGTGGCGGACACCGTCTCCTACAATGAGCAGTTCTTC. The chain uses TRBV11-3 and TRBJ2-1; D may be TRBD1 (5 bases). Between the trimmed V and J ends, which lost 4 bases and 0 bases, there was a span of 19 bases. Germline CDR1 reads SGHNT; CDR2 reads YENEEA. The CDR3 has 18 residues.

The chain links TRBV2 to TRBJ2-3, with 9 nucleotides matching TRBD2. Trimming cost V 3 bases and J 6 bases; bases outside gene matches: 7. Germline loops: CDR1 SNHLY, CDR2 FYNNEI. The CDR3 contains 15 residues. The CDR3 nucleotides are TGTGCCAGCAGTGACCCCGGGACTAGCCGGGATACGCAGTATTTT. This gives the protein CASSDPGTSRDTQYF.

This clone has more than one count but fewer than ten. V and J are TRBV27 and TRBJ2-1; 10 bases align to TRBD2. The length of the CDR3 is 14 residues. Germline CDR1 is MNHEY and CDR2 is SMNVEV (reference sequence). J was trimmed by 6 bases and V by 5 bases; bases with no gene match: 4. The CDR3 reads CASSLAGAINEQFF. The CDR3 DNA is TGTGCCAGCAGTCTAGCGGGAGCTATCAATGAGCAGTTCTTC.

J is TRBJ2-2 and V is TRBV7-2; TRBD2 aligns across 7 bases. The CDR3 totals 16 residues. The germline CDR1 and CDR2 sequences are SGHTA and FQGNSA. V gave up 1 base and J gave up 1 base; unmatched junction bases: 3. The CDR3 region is CASSLEGGRNTGELFF. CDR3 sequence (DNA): TGTGCCAGCAGCTTAGAGGGCGGGAGGAACACCGGGGAGCTGTTTTTT.